Below, 29 T cell receptor beta chains from the same sample are listed, as sequenced in a study of blood T cell repertoires in COVID-19. TCRdb's copy holds only in-frame clones and misses some; the assay was immunoSEQ multiplex PCR. The data show 150,000 to 200,000 clones, with roughly 90% seen just once and 15% to 20% held by the top ten. The sequenced sample was peripheral blood. All receptors come from a man between 60 and 75 years old with active or convalescent COVID-19.

This clone has only one observation. The genes are TRBV7-8 and TRBJ2-3; 13 nucleotides match TRBD2. The V segment lost 2 bases and the J segment 5 bases; nucleotides outside the gene matches: 7. Germline CDR1 SGHVS, CDR2 FQNEAQ. The CDR3 is 17 residues long. CDR3 sequence reads: CASSLRLAGGQGDTQYF. The CDR3, as DNA: TGTGCCAGCAGCTTAAGACTAGCGGGGGGCCAGGGAGATACGCAGTATTTT.

About this clone: At the DNA level, this CDR3 is encoded by other sequences in the same sample as well. The rearrangement joins TRBV6-5 to TRBJ1-1; TRBD1 might be the D (6 bases). CDR1 and CDR2 from the germline V gene are MNHEY and SVGAGI. V was pared by 7 bases and J by 5 bases, with 8 bases between. The CDR3 covers 11 residues. CDR3 nucleotides: TGTGCCAGCACTAGGGGGACTGAAGCTTTCTTT. Encoded protein: CASTRGTEAFF.

The chain carries TRBV5-1 and TRBJ1-6; 10 positions match TRBD1. V lost 0 bases to trimming and J lost 0 bases; unmatched junction nucleotides: 3. Germline V gene sequence: CDR1 SGHRS, CDR2 YFSETQ. This CDR3 has 18 residues. The CDR3 here is CASSLEGQGFSYNSPLHF. The DNA for the CDR3 is TGCGCCAGCAGCTTGGAGGGACAGGGGTTCTCCTATAATTCACCCCTCCACTTT.

V and J are TRBV5-1 and TRBJ2-7; 12 positions match TRBD2. CDR3 length: 15 residues. The V gene end was trimmed by 1 base and the J gene end by 2 bases; junction bases not matched to a gene: 1. Germline CDR1 SGHRS, CDR2 YFSETQ. The DNA for the CDR3 is TGCGCCAGCAGCTTGACTAGCGGGAGGACCTACGAGCAGTACTTC. The encoded protein is CASSLTSGRTYEQYF.

The V gene is TRBV3-1 (or the pseudogene TRBV3-2), the J gene TRBJ2-7; tentatively, D is TRBD2 (6 bases). Per the germline V gene, CDR1 is LGHDT and CDR2 is YNNKEL (reference sequence). The CDR3 loop spans 17 amino acids. V lost 1 base and J lost 3, with 19 bases in between. The CDR3 here is CASSQGGGSVAYYEQYF. The CDR3 DNA follows: TGTGCCAGCAGCCAAGGTGGGGGGAGCGTCGCCTACTACGAGCAGTACTTC.

The rearrangement links TRBV5-1 to TRBJ1-3, with unresolved D. V gave up 4 bases and J gave up 7 bases, with 12 bases separating them. The germline gives CDR1 SGHRS, CDR2 YFSETQ. The CDR3 runs to 13 residues. In nucleotides, the CDR3 is TGCGCCAGCAGCCAGGACTCCGGGAACACCATATATTTT. It specifies CASSQDSGNTIYF.

The V call is TRBV18, the J call TRBJ1-2; D is ambiguous. CDR3 length: 13 residues. The germline V gene has CDR1 KGHSH and CDR2 LQKENI. The ends were cut back, 3 bases at V and 2 bases at J, with 7 bases in the middle. The CDR3 protein is CASSPETNYGYTF. CDR3 nucleotides: TGTGCCAGCTCACCCGAGACAAACTATGGCTACACCTTC. The full variable domain, with the rest looked up from reference TRBV18 and TRBJ1-2, is NAGVMQNPRHLVRRRGQEARLRCSPMKGHSHVYWYRQLPEEGLKFMVYLQKENIIDESGMPKERFSAEFPKEGPSILRIQQVVRGDSAAYFCASSPETNYGYTFGSGTRLTVV.

The chain employs TRBV4-2 and TRBJ1-3; TRBD1 is a possible D gene (5 bases). Trimming removed 2 bases from V and 2 bases from J, with 10 bases in between. Germline loops: CDR1 LGHNA, CDR2 YNFKEQ. The CDR3 covers 15 residues. CDR3 nucleotides: TGTGCCAGCAGCCAACCTGGGGGGACTGGAAACACCATATATTTT. As protein: CASSQPGGTGNTIYF.

The chain combines TRBV5-6 with TRBJ1-6; D is unresolved. The CDR3 sequence is 16 residues long. The ends were cut back, 6 bases at V and 6 bases at J, with 19 bases in the middle. CDR1 and CDR2 from the germline V gene are SGHDT and YYEEEE. CDR3 in amino acids: CASNARYGISNSPLHF. CDR3 bases: TGTGCCAGCAACGCTAGGTACGGGATCTCTAATTCACCCCTCCACTTT.

The genes are TRBV7-7 and TRBJ2-3; 7 bases are shared with TRBD2. The CDR3 loop spans 14 amino acids. Unmatched junction bases numbered 2, after V lost 1 base and J lost 4 bases. The germline V gene encodes CDR1 SSHAT and CDR2 FNYEAQ (reference sequence). The CDR3 loop is CASSLEGGADTQYF. The CDR3 DNA sequence: TGTGCCAGCAGCTTAGAGGGAGGGGCAGATACGCAGTATTTT.

This clone was counted once. V and J are TRBV7-9 and TRBJ1-2, with TRBD1 matching over 10 bases. This CDR3 has 15 amino acids. Germline V lookup: CDR1 SEHNR, CDR2 FQNEAQ (reference sequence). V shed 5 bases and J 1 base; nucleotides not matched to a gene: 4. As DNA, the CDR3 is TGTGCCAGCAGCCATGGACAGGGGGGTAACTATGGCTACACCTTC. Amino acid sequence: CASSHGQGGNYGYTF.

CDR3 in amino acids: CASSRGSADTQYF. The CDR3 nucleotides read TGTGCCAGCTCACGAGGCTCCGCAGATACGCAGTATTTT. This sequence joins TRBV18 and TRBJ2-3; D gene unclear. This CDR3 region has 13 residues. The germline V gene has CDR1 KGHSH and CDR2 LQKENI. Trimming left V 4 bases short and J 4 bases short, with 9 bases between.

The chain uses TRBV5-1 and TRBJ1-2; D uncertain. V lost 4 bases and J 4 bases, leaving 17 bases between the germline ends. This CDR3 has 15 amino acids. Germline assignment: CDR1 SGHRS and CDR2 YFSETQ. For the CDR3, the DNA is TGCGCCAGCAGCGGGCCTCGGGGATTGGGCTATGGCTACACCTTC. This codes for CASSGPRGLGYGYTF.

J is TRBJ1-6 and V is TRBV6-5, with 9 bases lining up with TRBD1. Germline lookup yields CDR1 MNHEY and CDR2 SVGAGI. The length of the CDR3 is 14 residues. V was pared by 6 bases and J by 5 bases, with 2 bases of the junction left unmatched. The CDR3 is CASRRQGDNSPLHF. The CDR3 DNA is TGTGCCAGCAGAAGACAGGGGGATAATTCACCCCTCCACTTT.

The rearrangement joins TRBV6-5 to TRBJ2-1; possible D gene TRBD1, 5 bases. Trimming shortened V by 2 bases and J by 5 bases, and 16 bases separated the two germline ends. The CDR3 spans 16 residues. In germline, CDR1 is MNHEY, CDR2 SVGAGI. CDR3 residues: CASSYAQGDFNNEQFF. The CDR3 DNA reads as TGTGCCAGCAGTTACGCTCAGGGTGACTTTAACAATGAGCAGTTCTTC.

This chain links TRBV19 with TRBJ1-1, with a weak D call TRBD1 (5 bases). Trimming removed 5 bases from V and 6 bases from J, with 16 bases in between. Looked up from germline, CDR1 is LNHDA and CDR2 is SQIVND (reference sequence). The CDR3 is made up of 14 amino acids. The CDR3 reads CASSATGFGPEAFF. The CDR3, as DNA: TGTGCCAGTAGTGCTACAGGTTTTGGGCCTGAAGCTTTCTTT.

The chain employs TRBV11-2 and TRBJ1-3, with TRBD1 as a possible D gene (5 bases). V was cut by 8 bases and J by 4 bases, with 15 bases left in between. CDR3 size: 14 residues. The V gene's germline CDR1 is SGHAT and CDR2 FQNNGV. CDR3 amino acids: CASSLRVRGNTIYF. CDR3 DNA: TGTGCCAGCTCCCTCAGGGTTCGCGGAAACACCATATATTTT.

This chain links TRBV18 with TRBJ2-5, with D perhaps matching TRBD2 (6 bases). From germline, CDR1 is KGHSH and CDR2 LQKENI. V was trimmed by 0 bases and J by 5 bases, leaving 10 bases between them. CDR3 length: 14 residues. The CDR3 reads CASSPPGTPETQYF. The CDR3 nucleotides are TGTGCCAGCTCACCACCGGGGACTCCGGAGACCCAGTACTTC.

The chain carries TRBV6-6 and TRBJ1-5; 12 bases match TRBD1. This CDR3 spans 17 amino acids. Germline V gives CDR1 MNHNY, CDR2 SVGAGI (reference sequence). The V gene end was trimmed by 5 bases and the J gene end by 7 bases; junction bases not matched to a gene: 12. This CDR3 is CASSLGQGAGMAQPQHF. The CDR3 bases are TGTGCCAGCAGTCTGGGACAGGGGGCAGGTATGGCCCAGCCCCAGCATTTT.

The rearrangement uses TRBV3-1 (or the pseudogene TRBV3-2) and TRBJ2-5, with 13 bases aligning to TRBD2. Germline values: CDR1 LGHDT, CDR2 YNNKEL (reference sequence). Unmatched junction bases numbered 9, after V lost 0 bases and J lost 2 bases. CDR3 size: 19 residues. CDR3 loop: CASSQDQLAGGLGQETQYF. The CDR3 nucleotides are TGTGCCAGCAGCCAAGATCAACTAGCGGGGGGGCTGGGGCAAGAGACCCAGTACTTC.

The V gene is TRBV4-1, the J gene TRBJ2-1; 8 bases map to TRBD2. The germline gives CDR1 MGHRA, CDR2 YSYEKL. The junction had 9 bases not matched to a gene; V was cut back by 2 bases and J by 12 bases. The CDR3 loop spans 14 amino acids. CDR3 sequence (DNA): TGCGCCAGCAGCCAAAAACAGCGGGAGCGGGTGCAGTTCTTC. This translates into CASSQKQRERVQFF.

This chain joins TRBV7-8 and TRBJ1-1; perhaps TRBD1 as D (6 bases). This CDR3 has 13 residues. Germline assignment: CDR1 SGHVS and CDR2 FQNEAQ. Trimming removed 3 bases from V and 4 bases from J, with 9 bases in between. Here the CDR3 reads CASSFRGGTEAFF. The DNA of the CDR3 is TGTGCCAGCAGCTTCAGGGGCGGCACTGAAGCTTTCTTT.

The count of this clone is one. V usage is TRBV10-1 and J usage is TRBJ2-1; 10 nucleotides agree with TRBD2. This CDR3 has 17 amino acids. CDR1 and CDR2 (germline): WNHNN, SYGVQD (reference sequence). J lost 5 bases, V lost 0 bases, and 7 bases had no gene match. The CDR3 loop is CASSESGAGGRDNEQFF. As DNA, the CDR3 is TGCGCCAGCAGTGAGTCGGGAGCGGGAGGGAGGGACAATGAGCAGTTCTTC.

The chain couples TRBV19 to TRBJ2-3, with 9 bases that match TRBD1. The V gene's germline CDR1 is LNHDA and CDR2 SQIVND (reference sequence). This CDR3 has 16 residues. V was pared by 5 bases and J by 3 bases, with 9 bases of the junction left unmatched. DNA of the CDR3: TGTGCCAGTAGTTCCCGGGACAGGGATTGGACAGATACGCAGTATTTT. This gives the protein CASSSRDRDWTDTQYF.

The chain uses TRBV19 and TRBJ2-1, with TRBD1 matching 10 bases. The CDR3 length is 15 residues. In germline, CDR1 is LNHDA, CDR2 SQIVND (reference sequence). V lost 5 bases, J lost 3 bases, and 4 bases stayed unmatched. In DNA, the CDR3 is TGTGCCAGTAGTCGGACAGGGGGTAACTACAATGAGCAGTTCTTC. Translating gives CASSRTGGNYNEQFF. Full variable domain (rest looked up from reference TRBV19 and TRBJ2-1): DGGITQSPKYLFRKEGQNVTLSCEQNLNHDAMYWYRQDPGQGLRLIYYSQIVNDFQKGDIAEGYSVSREKKESFPLTVTSAQKNPTAFYLCASSRTGGNYNEQFFGPGTRLTVL.

The genes are TRBV10-1 and TRBJ2-1; TRBD2 aligns across 7 bases. CDR3 length equals 16 residues. The V segment lost 0 bases and the J segment 10 bases; nucleotides outside the gene matches: 12. In germline, CDR1 is WNHNN, CDR2 SYGVQD (reference sequence). CDR3 sequence: CASSESGLAVGVEQFF. DNA of the CDR3: TGCGCCAGCAGTGAGTCGGGTCTAGCGGTAGGAGTGGAGCAGTTCTTC.

The V gene is TRBV7-2, the J gene TRBJ1-5; TRBD1 aligns across 7 bases. Per the germline V gene, CDR1 is SGHTA and CDR2 is FQGNSA. Unmatched junction bases numbered 5, after V lost 1 base and J lost 5 bases. The CDR3 contains 15 residues. Written as DNA, the CDR3 is TGTGCCAGCAGCTTAGAGACAGGGCCCGATCAGCCCCAGCATTTT. Protein: CASSLETGPDQPQHF.

The chain joins TRBV7-2 to TRBJ1-2; 7 bases align to TRBD1. The CDR3 runs 13 residues. With V trimmed by 5 bases and J by 7 bases, 7 bases remained unmatched. CDR1 and CDR2 from the germline V gene are SGHTA and FQGNSA. The CDR3 region is CASSTMTGSGYTF. DNA of the CDR3: TGTGCCAGCAGCACCATGACAGGGTCTGGCTACACCTTC.

The rearrangement uses TRBV5-1 and TRBJ2-3, with D maybe TRBD2 (7 bases). The germline V gene has CDR1 SGHRS and CDR2 YFSETQ. The CDR3 runs to 13 residues. V was clipped by 4 bases and J by 5 bases, with 11 bases between them. The CDR3 spells CASSAGAVDTQYF. CDR3 in DNA: TGCGCCAGCAGCGCGGGGGCGGTAGATACGCAGTATTTT.